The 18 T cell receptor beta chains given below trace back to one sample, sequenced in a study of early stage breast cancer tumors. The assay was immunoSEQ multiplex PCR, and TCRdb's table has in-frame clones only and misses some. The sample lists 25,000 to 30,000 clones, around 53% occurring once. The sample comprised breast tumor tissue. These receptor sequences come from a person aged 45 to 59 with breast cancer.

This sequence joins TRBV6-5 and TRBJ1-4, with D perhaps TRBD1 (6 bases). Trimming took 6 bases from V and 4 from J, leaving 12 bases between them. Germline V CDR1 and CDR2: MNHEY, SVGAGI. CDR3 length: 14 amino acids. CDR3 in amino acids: CASRRGQFNEKLFF. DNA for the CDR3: TGTGCCAGCAGGCGTGGACAGTTTAATGAAAAACTGTTTTTT.

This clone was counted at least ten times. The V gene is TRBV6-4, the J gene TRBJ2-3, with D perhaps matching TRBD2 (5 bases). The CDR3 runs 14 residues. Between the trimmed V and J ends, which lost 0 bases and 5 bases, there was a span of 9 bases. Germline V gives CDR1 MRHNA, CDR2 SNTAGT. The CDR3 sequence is CASSDSLGGDTQYF. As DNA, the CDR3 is TGTGCCAGCAGTGACTCTTTAGGAGGAGATACGCAGTATTTT.

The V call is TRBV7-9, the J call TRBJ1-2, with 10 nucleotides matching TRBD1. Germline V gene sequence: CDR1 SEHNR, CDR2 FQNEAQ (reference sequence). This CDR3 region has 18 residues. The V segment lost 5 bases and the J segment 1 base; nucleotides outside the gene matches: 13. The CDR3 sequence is CASSPGPGQGSHNYGYTF. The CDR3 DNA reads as TGTGCCAGCAGCCCCGGACCGGGACAGGGGAGCCATAACTATGGCTACACCTTC.

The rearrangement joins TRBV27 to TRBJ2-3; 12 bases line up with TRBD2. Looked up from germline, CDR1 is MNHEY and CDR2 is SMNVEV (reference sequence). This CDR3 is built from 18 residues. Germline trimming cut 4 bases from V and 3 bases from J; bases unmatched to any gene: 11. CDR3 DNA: TGTGCCAGCAGTTCTGCTAGCGGGAGGGCCGTTGTTACAGATACGCAGTATTTT. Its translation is CASSSASGRAVVTDTQYF.

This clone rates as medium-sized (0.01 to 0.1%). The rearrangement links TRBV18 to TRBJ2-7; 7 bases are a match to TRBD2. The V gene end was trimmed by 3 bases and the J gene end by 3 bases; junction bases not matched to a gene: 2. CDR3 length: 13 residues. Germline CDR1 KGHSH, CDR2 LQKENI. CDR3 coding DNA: TGTGCCAGCTCACCCGGGAGGAGCTACGAGCAGTACTTC. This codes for CASSPGRSYEQYF.

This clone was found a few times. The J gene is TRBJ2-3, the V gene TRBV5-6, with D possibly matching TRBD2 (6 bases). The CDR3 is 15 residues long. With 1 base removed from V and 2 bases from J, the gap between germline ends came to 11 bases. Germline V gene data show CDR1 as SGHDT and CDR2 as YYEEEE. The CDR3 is CASSLFRGATDTQYF. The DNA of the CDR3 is TGTGCCAGCAGCTTGTTTCGCGGGGCCACAGATACGCAGTATTTT.

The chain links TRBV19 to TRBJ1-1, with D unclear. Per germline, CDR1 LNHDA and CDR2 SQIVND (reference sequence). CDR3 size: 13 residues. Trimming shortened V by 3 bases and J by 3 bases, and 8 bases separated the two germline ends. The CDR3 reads CASSMGGYTEAFF. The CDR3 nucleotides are TGTGCCAGTAGTATGGGAGGGTACACTGAAGCTTTCTTT.

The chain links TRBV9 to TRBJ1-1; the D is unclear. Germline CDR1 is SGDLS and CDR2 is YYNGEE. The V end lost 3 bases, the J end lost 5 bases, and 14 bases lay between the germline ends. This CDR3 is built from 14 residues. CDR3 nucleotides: TGTGCCAGCAGCGACACTGGGGAGTCAACTGAAGCTTTCTTT. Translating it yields CASSDTGESTEAFF.

The CDR3 DNA is TGTGCCAGCCAAAGGGGCAGGAGTGAAAAACTGTTTTTT. Amino acid sequence: CASQRGRSEKLFF. The chain carries TRBV27 and TRBJ1-4; tentatively, D is TRBD1 (5 bases). The germline gives CDR1 MNHEY, CDR2 SMNVEV (reference sequence). With 8 bases removed from V and 7 bases from J, the gap between germline ends came to 14 bases. The CDR3 covers 13 residues.

CDR3 sequence: CASRLDRGQDEQYF. DNA of the CDR3: TGCGCCAGCAGATTGGACAGGGGGCAAGACGAGCAGTACTTC. The J gene is TRBJ2-7, the V gene TRBV4-1; 11 bases line up with TRBD1. The V and J ends lost 6 bases and 5 bases, in that order; junction bases with no gene match: 6. Germline CDR1 MGHRA, CDR2 YSYEKL. The CDR3 is made up of 14 amino acids.

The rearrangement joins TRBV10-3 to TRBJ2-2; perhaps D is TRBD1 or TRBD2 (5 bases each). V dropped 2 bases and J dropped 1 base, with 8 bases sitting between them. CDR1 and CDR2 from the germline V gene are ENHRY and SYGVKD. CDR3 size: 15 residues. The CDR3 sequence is CAISERGVNTGELFF. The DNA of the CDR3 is TGTGCCATCAGTGAGAGGGGAGTGAACACCGGGGAGCTGTTTTTT.

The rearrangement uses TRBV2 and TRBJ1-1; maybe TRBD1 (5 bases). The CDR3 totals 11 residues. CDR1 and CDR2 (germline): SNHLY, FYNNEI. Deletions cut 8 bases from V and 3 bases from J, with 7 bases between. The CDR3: CASGGYTEAFF. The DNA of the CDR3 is TGTGCCAGCGGGGGATACACTGAAGCTTTCTTT. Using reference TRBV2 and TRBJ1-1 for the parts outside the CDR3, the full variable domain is EPEVTQTPSHQVTQMGQEVILRCVPISNHLYFYWYRQILGQKVEFLVSFYNNEISEKSEIFDDQFSVERPDGSNFTLKIRSTKLEDSAMYFCASGGYTEAFFGQGTRLTVV.

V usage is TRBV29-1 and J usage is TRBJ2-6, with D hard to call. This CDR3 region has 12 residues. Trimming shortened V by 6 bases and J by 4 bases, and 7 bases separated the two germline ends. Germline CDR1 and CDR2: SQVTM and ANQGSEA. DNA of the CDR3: TGCAGCGTACAAGAGGGGGCCAACGTCCTGACTTTC. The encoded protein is CSVQEGANVLTF.

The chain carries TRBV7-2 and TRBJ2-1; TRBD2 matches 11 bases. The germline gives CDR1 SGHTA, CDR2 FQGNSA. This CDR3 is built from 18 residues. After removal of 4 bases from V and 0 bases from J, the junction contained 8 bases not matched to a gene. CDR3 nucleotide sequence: TGTGCCAGCAGCTGGCAGACTAGCGGGAAATTCTCCTACAATGAGCAGTTCTTC. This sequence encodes CASSWQTSGKFSYNEQFF.

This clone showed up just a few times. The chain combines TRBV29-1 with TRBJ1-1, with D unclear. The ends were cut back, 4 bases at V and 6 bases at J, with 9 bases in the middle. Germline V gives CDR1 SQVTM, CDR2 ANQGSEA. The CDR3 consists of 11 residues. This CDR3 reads CSVANLAEAFF. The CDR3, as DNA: TGCAGCGTTGCTAATCTGGCTGAAGCTTTCTTT.

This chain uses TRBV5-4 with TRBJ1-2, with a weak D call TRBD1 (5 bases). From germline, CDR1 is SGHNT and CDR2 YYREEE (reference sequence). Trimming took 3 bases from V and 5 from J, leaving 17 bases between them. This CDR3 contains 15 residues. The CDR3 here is CASSSRTTGVYGYTF. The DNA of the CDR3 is TGTGCCAGCAGCTCTAGAACGACGGGGGTTTATGGCTACACCTTC.

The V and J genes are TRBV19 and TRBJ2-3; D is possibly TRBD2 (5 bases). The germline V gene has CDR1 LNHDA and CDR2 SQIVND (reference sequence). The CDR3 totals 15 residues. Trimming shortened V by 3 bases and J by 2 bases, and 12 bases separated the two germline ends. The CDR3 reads CASSISGRITDTQYF. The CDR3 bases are TGTGCCAGTAGTATTAGTGGGAGAATCACAGATACGCAGTATTTT.

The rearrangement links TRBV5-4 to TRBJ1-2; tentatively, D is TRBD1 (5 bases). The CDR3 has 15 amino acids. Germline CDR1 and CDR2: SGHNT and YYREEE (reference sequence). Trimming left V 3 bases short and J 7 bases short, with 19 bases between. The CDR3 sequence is CASSSRDPGHTGYTF. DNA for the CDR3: TGTGCCAGCAGCTCCCGGGACCCAGGGCATACTGGCTACACCTTC.